The text below deals with one T cell receptor beta chain. The data originate from a study of blood T cell repertoires in COVID-19. Trimming at V came to 4 bases and at J to 1 base, leaving 1 base not matched to a gene. Germline-derived CDR1 and CDR2 are MGHRA and YSYEKL. This CDR3 spans 15 amino acids. The method was immunoSEQ multiplex PCR; TCRdb's version includes in-frame clones alone and lacks a portion of them. The data contain around 250,000 clones, roughly 84% of them singletons. The sequence derives from a man aged 50 to 59 who had recovered from COVID-19. The chain joins TRBV4-1 to TRBJ2-7; 13 nucleotides match TRBD2. Source material: PBMCs or T cells enriched from blood (not recorded which). For the CDR3, the DNA is TGCGCCAGCAGCCCGACTAGCGGGAGGTCCTACGAGCAGTACTTC. Translating gives CASSPTSGRSYEQYF.